The 17 T cell receptor beta chains given below trace back to one sample, sequenced in a study of OX40 agonist ivuxolimab in advanced cancers. The library was generated by the immunoSEQ multiplex PCR assay. TCRdb took over this immuneACCESS table, retaining in-frame rearrangements with V and J assigned. Such tables are incomplete; in checked studies, under half of the missing clones stem from an unresolved V gene, and the remainder is unexplained. This sample has 35,000 to 45,000 clones in its table, and about 86% of those were observed once. The top ten clonotypes cover about a fifth of the sample. The specimen comprised CD4+ or CD8+ T cells sorted from blood, sampled in a trial of the OX40 agonist ivuxolimab. The receptors originated from an adult with an advanced solid tumor such as melanoma, head and neck, liver or kidney cancer.

The CDR3 DNA reads as TGTGCCAGCAGCGTACGTGGTGGTGCAACTGAAGCTTTCTTT. Its translation is CASSVRGGATEAFF. The rearrangement joins TRBV9 to TRBJ1-1; D gene ambiguous. The V gene's germline CDR1 is SGDLS and CDR2 YYNGEE. The CDR3 sequence is 14 residues long. V lost 1 base, J lost 5 bases, and 12 bases lay in between. The full variable domain, in which reference TRBV9 and TRBJ1-1 provide the parts outside the CDR3, is DSGVTQTPKHLITATGQRVTLRCSPRSGDLSVYWYQQSLDQGLQFLIQYYNGEERAKGNILERFSAQQFPDLHSELNLSSLELGDSALYFCASSVRGGATEAFFGQGTRLTVV.

Here the CDR3 reads CASSFGTGERNEQFF. Written as DNA, the CDR3 is TGTGCCAGCAGCTTTGGAACAGGGGAAAGAAATGAGCAGTTCTTC. V and J are TRBV5-4 and TRBJ2-1, with 7 bases lining up with TRBD1. The CDR3 is 15 amino acids. J was trimmed by 7 bases and V by 2 bases; bases with no gene match: 9. Germline-derived CDR1 and CDR2 are SGHNT and YYREEE (reference sequence).

The chain recombines TRBV19 with TRBJ2-1, with 9 bases lining up with TRBD2. The germline V gene encodes CDR1 LNHDA and CDR2 SQIVND (reference sequence). The V gene end was trimmed by 5 bases and the J gene end by 4 bases; junction bases not matched to a gene: 9. The CDR3 contains 16 residues. The CDR3 sequence is CASSLQRLAVYNEQFF. The CDR3 DNA reads as TGTGCCAGTAGTCTCCAAAGACTAGCGGTTTACAATGAGCAGTTCTTC.

The rearrangement uses TRBV27 and TRBJ1-1; TRBD1 is a possible D gene (6 bases). V was pared by 8 bases and J by 3 bases, with 19 bases between. Germline-derived CDR1 and CDR2 are MNHEY and SMNVEV (reference sequence). This CDR3 has 15 amino acids. CDR3 DNA sequence: TGTGCCAGCCGGGTGGGGGCGATAACGGACACTGAAGCTTTCTTT. Amino acid sequence: CASRVGAITDTEAFF.

The chain joins TRBV7-2 to TRBJ2-7; 8 bases are shared with TRBD1. The V and J ends lost 0 bases and 3 bases, in that order; junction bases with no gene match: 7. Germline V CDR1 and CDR2: SGHTA, FQGNSA. The CDR3 runs 16 residues. CDR3 residues: CASSLAFFTGGYEQYV. CDR3 coding DNA: TGTGCCAGCAGCTTAGCCTTCTTTACAGGGGGCTACGAGCAGTACGTC.

The chain employs TRBV19 and TRBJ2-6; D is undetermined. Trimming left V 8 bases short and J 4 bases short, with 6 bases between. The CDR3 is 12 residues long. Germline V gene lookup returns CDR1 LNHDA and CDR2 SQIVND (reference sequence). The CDR3 bases are TGTGCCAGTCTCAGCGGGGCCAACGTCCTGACTTTC. Amino acids: CASLSGANVLTF.

V usage is TRBV5-1 and J usage is TRBJ1-1; 10 bases fit TRBD1. Germline V gene data show CDR1 as SGHRS and CDR2 as YFSETQ. V shed 0 bases, J shed 5 bases, and the junction held 7 bases outside the gene matches. The CDR3 runs to 16 residues. Written as DNA, the CDR3 is TGCGCCAGCAGCTTGGGGTTTGACAGGGGGCAAACTGAAGCTTTCTTT. Translated: CASSLGFDRGQTEAFF.

The chain combines TRBV14 with TRBJ1-6; no reliable D call. The V gene lost 2 bases and the J gene lost 0 bases, with 5 bases spanning the gap. Per germline, CDR1 SGHDN and CDR2 FVKESK. The CDR3 loop spans 15 amino acids. The CDR3 here is CASSQKSSYNSPLHF. The DNA for the CDR3 is TGTGCCAGCAGCCAAAAGAGCTCCTATAATTCACCCCTCCACTTT.

The chain recombines TRBV7-2 with TRBJ2-1, with D perhaps TRBD1 or TRBD2 (5 bases each). Germline CDR1 and CDR2: SGHTA and FQGNSA. Trimming took off 5 bases at V and 0 bases at J, with 17 bases between the two ends. The CDR3 runs 17 residues. The CDR3 DNA reads TGTGCCAGCAGCCCATATGTATGGGGGAGCTCCTACAATGAGCAGTTCTTC. Protein product: CASSPYVWGSSYNEQFF. The whole variable domain, filled in from reference TRBV7-2 and TRBJ2-1, reads GAGVSQSPSNKVTEKGKDVELRCDPISGHTALYWYRQSLGQGLEFLIYFQGNSAPDKSGLPSDRFSAERTGGSVSTLTIQRTQQEDSAVYLCASSPYVWGSSYNEQFFGPGTRLTVL.

CDR3 region: CASSLARTSGGYNEQFF. The CDR3, as DNA: TGCGCCAGCAGCTTGGCCCGAACTAGCGGGGGGTACAATGAGCAGTTCTTC. The chain carries TRBV5-1 and TRBJ2-1, with TRBD2 identical over 12 bases. CDR3 length: 17 residues. With V trimmed by 0 bases and J by 4 bases, 5 bases remained unmatched. Germline V gene data show CDR1 as SGHRS and CDR2 as YFSETQ.

The chain carries TRBV10-3 and TRBJ1-2, with no clear D. Germline V gives CDR1 ENHRY, CDR2 SYGVKD. This CDR3 is built from 12 residues. Trimming removed 4 bases from V and 0 bases from J, with 3 bases in between. In DNA form, the CDR3 reads TGTGCCATCAGTGTCCCTAACTATGGCTACACCTTC. Its protein is CAISVPNYGYTF.

The V call is TRBV7-7, the J call TRBJ2-5; TRBD1 matches 9 bases. Losses at the gene ends were 5 bases for V and 0 bases for J; bases not matched to a gene: 16. CDR3 length equals 19 residues. The germline V gene has CDR1 SSHAT and CDR2 FNYEAQ (reference sequence). CDR3 sequence: CASSLRPGTGFGYQETQYF. The DNA for the CDR3 is TGTGCCAGCAGCCTCCGTCCCGGGACAGGGTTCGGGTACCAAGAGACCCAGTACTTC.

The chain employs TRBV7-2 and TRBJ1-4; D call uncertain. Germline CDR1 and CDR2: SGHTA and FQGNSA. V was clipped by 3 bases and J by 3 bases, with 8 bases between them. The CDR3 is made up of 14 amino acids. In DNA form, the CDR3 reads TGTGCCAGCAGCTTGACGGGAGCTAATGAAAAACTGTTTTTT. It specifies CASSLTGANEKLFF.

The chain is built from TRBV28 and TRBJ1-1, with D possibly TRBD1 on 6 matching bases. The CDR3 runs 14 residues. Trimming took off 7 bases at V and 7 bases at J, with 19 bases between the two ends. From germline, CDR1 is MDHEN and CDR2 SYDVKM. The CDR3 loop is CASTGMGTPYEAFF. The CDR3 DNA reads as TGTGCCAGCACCGGGATGGGGACACCATATGAAGCTTTCTTT.

The genes are TRBV15 and TRBJ1-4; D gene unclear. The germline gives CDR1 LNHNV, CDR2 YYDKDF (reference sequence). V was clipped by 0 bases and J by 8 bases, with 10 bases between them. The CDR3 covers 14 residues. In DNA form, the CDR3 reads TGTGCCACCAGCAGAGATGAGGGAGAGGAAAAACTGTTTTTT. Its protein product is CATSRDEGEEKLFF.

The rearrangement joins TRBV4-1 to TRBJ2-7; perhaps TRBD1 as D (5 bases). The CDR3 has 15 amino acids. Germline V gene data show CDR1 as MGHRA and CDR2 as YSYEKL. V shed 4 bases and J shed 5 bases, with 18 bases lying between them. The CDR3 is CASSRQVAGLDEQYF. The CDR3 DNA reads TGCGCCAGCAGCCGTCAGGTGGCAGGGTTGGACGAGCAGTACTTC.

This rearrangement joins TRBV9 to TRBJ1-5; 8 bases align to TRBD1. Germline trimming cut 3 bases from V and 7 bases from J; bases unmatched to any gene: 9. This CDR3 has 15 residues. Germline V gene sequence: CDR1 SGDLS, CDR2 YYNGEE. CDR3 coding DNA: TGTGCCAGCAGCGCGCGGACAGGGAGGGGCCAGCCCCAGCATTTT. Protein product: CASSARTGRGQPQHF.